This TCR beta chain was recovered during a study of cytotoxic CD8 clonotypes in ibrutinib-treated CLL (dated by TCRdb to the early 2020s). Concerning the study at large: The cohort included about 15 treatment-naive and ten to eleven relapsed/refractory patients; approximately 17 were IGHV unmutated. An average of 255,043 productive templates and 94,082 productive rearrangements was obtained per sample. Cryopreserved peripheral blood mononuclear cells were collected before treatment, at response, and at either disease progression or sustained remission. Longitudinal samples were available for about 30% of the 86 trial participants. Response samples were obtained after a median of 12 months of treatment, with a range of about 6 to 36 months. Patients were still on ibrutinib when every remission and progressive disease sample was collected. Partial responses were observed in approximately 24 patients and complete responses in 2; after a median follow-up of roughly 62 months, remission was maintained in 14 patients and progression was observed in approximately 12. What the authors observed across the whole study: Baseline clonality exceeded that of age-matched healthy donors and correlated strongly with circulating CD8+ T-cell counts. Sampling times were not matched between patients in sustained remission and patients whose disease was progressing, and lymph node repertoires were not examined. Clonality increased at ibrutinib response, stayed stable in sustained remission, and fell back toward baseline at progression. Public clonotypes were rare and either shrank or stayed stable during treatment, and the rise in clonality at ibrutinib response reflected expansion of private clonotypes.

Approximately 2 micrograms of genomic DNA were extracted from cryopreserved PBMCs for TCR beta library preparation. Longitudinal blood samples from CLL patients on ibrutinib monotherapy were analyzed using high-throughput TCR beta sequencing. The patients were enrolled in a single-center, open-label phase 2 trial of ibrutinib monotherapy. Each clonotype received, on average, about 9.7x coverage in deep resolution sequencing performed on a MiSeq, where the target depth lay between 1 in 1 million and 1 in 200,000 T cells. The immunoSEQ hsTCRB Kit was used to generate TCR beta libraries. As for how the authors treated the data: ImmunoSEQ Data Assistant and ImmunoSEQ Analyzer were used for data analysis, and V, D and J genes were assigned according to IMGT definitions. Clonality was computed as one minus normalized Shannon entropy of productive rearrangement frequencies, ranging from 0 to 1. Only overrepresented clonotypes making up at least 0.05% of the repertoire of each patient were included in the public clonotype analysis. Roughly 13 age-matched healthy donor repertoires from immuneACCESS were used as controls for clonality. In its TCRdb copy, this immuneACCESS table keeps in-frame sequences only and misses some clones. Where compared with another copy, unresolved V genes explain less than half of these, and the others have no known cause. The V and J calls and the clone size are those of that table, but D and trimming were determined from the DNA. The sample yields a few hundred thousand clones; 67% were counted once. The biggest ten clones account for roughly 6% of the sample.

Note on this clone: Its antigen target is currently unknown. Base quality data are lacking; no much larger clone is found one base away.

Between the V and J ends, shortened by 7 bases and 0 bases respectively, the junction contains 12 bases. According to the germline V gene, CDR1 reads MNHNS and CDR2 reads SASEGT. Measured from the cysteine to the phenylalanine, the CDR3 is 14 residues long. Only the CDR3 region is kept as DNA, spanning 42 bases read in frame from base 1. The specimen comprised PBMCs, sampled after 36 months of ibrutinib treatment. The V and J segments used are TRBV6-1 and TRBJ1-1, with no confidently assigned D gene. This clonotype was sampled from a human donor with chronic lymphocytic leukemia. The DNA sequence is TGTGCCAGCAATCGTCACAGCCTGAACACTGAAGCTTTCTTT. The encoded protein is CASNRHSLNTEAFF.